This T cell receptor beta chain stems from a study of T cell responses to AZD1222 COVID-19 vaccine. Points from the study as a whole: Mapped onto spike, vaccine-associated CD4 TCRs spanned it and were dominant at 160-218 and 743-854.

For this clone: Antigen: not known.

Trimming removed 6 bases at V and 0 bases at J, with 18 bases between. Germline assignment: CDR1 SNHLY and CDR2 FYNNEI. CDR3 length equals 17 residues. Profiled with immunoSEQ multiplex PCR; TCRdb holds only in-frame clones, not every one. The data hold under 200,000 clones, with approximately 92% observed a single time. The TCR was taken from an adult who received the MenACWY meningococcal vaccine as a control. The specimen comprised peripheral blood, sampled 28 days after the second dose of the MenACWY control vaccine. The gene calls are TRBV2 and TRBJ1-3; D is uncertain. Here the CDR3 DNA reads TGTGCCAGCAGATCGGGAGCAGGAAGGGCCTCTGGAAACACCATATATTTT. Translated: CASRSGAGRASGNTIYF.